Each of the 10 T cell receptor beta chains below was sequenced from the same sample in a study of blood T cell repertoires in COVID-19. Clones were read by immunoSEQ multiplex PCR, and TCRdb kept only the in-frame ones, dropping some. The profile covers roughly 48,000 clones, with around 80% appearing a single time and around 53% taken by the ten largest. The sequencing input was peripheral blood. These receptors were collected from a man in his sixties or seventies with acute or convalescent COVID-19.

This chain uses TRBV6-4 with TRBJ2-3, with D perhaps TRBD2 (6 bases). This CDR3 has 13 residues. Germline V lookup: CDR1 MRHNA, CDR2 SNTAGT. V gave up 10 bases and J gave up 6 bases, with 17 bases separating them. The CDR3 nucleotides read TGTGCCACAAGAGGGAGCGGGTTGGATACGCAGTATTTT. It encodes CATRGSGLDTQYF.

This clone has more than one count but fewer than ten. This rearrangement joins TRBV27 to TRBJ1-5; D is ambiguous. V gave up 6 bases and J gave up 4 bases, with 19 bases separating them. The CDR3 is made up of 16 amino acids. Germline V gene lookup returns CDR1 MNHEY and CDR2 SMNVEV (reference sequence). The CDR3 loop is CASRSTQPTLNQPQHF. The CDR3 DNA sequence: TGTGCCAGCAGATCGACACAACCTACACTGAATCAGCCCCAGCATTTT.

This chain links TRBV10-3 with TRBJ2-1; D might be TRBD1 (5 bases). This CDR3 contains 15 residues. Per germline, CDR1 ENHRY and CDR2 SYGVKD. V lost 4 bases and J lost 3, with 13 bases in between. The DNA for the CDR3 is TGTGCCATCAGTGCTGGACAAACGGGCTACAATGAGCAGTTCTTC. It yields the protein CAISAGQTGYNEQFF.

The rearrangement joins TRBV5-4 to TRBJ2-7; a weak D match, TRBD1 (6 bases). This CDR3 has 17 amino acids. Germline CDR1 reads SGHNT; CDR2 reads YYREEE (reference sequence). Trimming took 3 bases from V and 3 from J, leaving 22 bases between them. CDR3 in DNA: TGTGCCAGCAGCTCCGGGACAAGCCCCAACGTTTTCTACGAGCAGTACTTC. Encoded protein: CASSSGTSPNVFYEQYF.

The CDR3 is CASSLVDLFTDTQYF. The CDR3 region has the DNA TGTGCCAGCAGCTTAGTGGACTTGTTCACAGATACGCAGTATTTT. V usage is TRBV7-2 and J usage is TRBJ2-3, with D perhaps TRBD2 (5 bases). The germline V and J ends were trimmed by 1 base and 2 bases, with 10 bases remaining between them. This CDR3 contains 15 residues. Per germline, CDR1 SGHTA and CDR2 FQGNSA.

This clone was found a few times. The chain recombines TRBV27 with TRBJ2-7; 7 bases map to TRBD1. Germline assignment: CDR1 MNHEY and CDR2 SMNVEV (reference sequence). The CDR3 consists of 16 residues. The trim removed 7 bases at V and 3 bases at J, leaving 15 bases unmatched. This CDR3 is CASNVEETGKNYEQYF. In DNA, the CDR3 is TGTGCCAGCAATGTAGAAGAGACAGGGAAGAACTACGAGCAGTACTTC.

The chain has TRBV28 and TRBJ2-6; D is unclear. Germline V gene sequence: CDR1 MDHEN, CDR2 SYDVKM. CDR3 length: 13 residues. V dropped 6 bases and J dropped 5 bases, with 8 bases sitting between them. CDR3 coding DNA: TGTGCCAGCAGCCGCGATCGGGCCAACGTCCTGACTTTC. This codes for CASSRDRANVLTF.

This sequence joins TRBV29-1 and TRBJ2-5; D possibly corresponds to TRBD2 (6 bases). Trimming removed 7 bases at V and 4 bases at J, with 13 bases between. The CDR3 is 12 amino acids. Germline assignment: CDR1 SQVTM and CDR2 ANQGSEA. CDR3 in DNA: TGCAGCGGGGGTGGAGCGGGAGAGACCCAGTACTTC. Amino acids: CSGGGAGETQYF.

The count of this clone is one. The rearrangement joins TRBV29-1 to TRBJ2-7, with 7 bases that match TRBD2. The trim removed 3 bases at V and 2 bases at J, leaving 4 bases unmatched. The CDR3 consists of 13 residues. Germline-derived CDR1 and CDR2 are SQVTM and ANQGSEA. CDR3 DNA: TGCAGCGTTGAGGGCGGGAGCCCCTACGAGCAGTACTTC. This sequence encodes CSVEGGSPYEQYF.

The V gene is TRBV7-3, the J gene TRBJ1-2; tentative D call: TRBD1 (6 bases). Trimming removed 5 bases from V and 7 bases from J, with 26 bases in between. The CDR3 consists of 17 residues. In germline, CDR1 is SGHTA, CDR2 FQGTGA. This chain's CDR3 is CASSPSAYGGGRSGYTF. Here the CDR3 DNA reads TGTGCCAGCAGCCCCTCGGCGTATGGGGGCGGGAGGTCTGGCTACACCTTC. Looking up the rest from reference TRBV7-3 and TRBJ1-2 gives the full variable domain: GAGVSQTPSNKVTEKGKYVELRCDPISGHTALYWYRQSLGQGPEFLIYFQGTGAADDSGLPNDRFFAVRPEGSVSTLKIQRTERGDSAVYLCASSPSAYGGGRSGYTFGSGTRLTVV.